This T cell receptor beta chain emerged from a study of glioma-infiltrating T cells after dendritic cell vaccination. Study-level points and caveats: Higher pretreatment TIL content predicted longer progression-free time and survival.

V was trimmed by 3 bases and J by 6 bases, leaving 17 bases between them. The CDR3 spans 15 residues. Germline assignment: CDR1 MNHNY and CDR2 SVGAGI (reference sequence). PBMC sampling occurred before vaccination, two weeks after the third dose, and at progression. Profiling relied on immunoSEQ multiplex PCR, and the TCRdb table lists in-frame clones only, not all of them. The data contain about 73,000 clones, about four fifths of them singletons. This clone was found once. The antigen is not known. The chain combines TRBV6-6 with TRBJ1-2; D possibly corresponds to TRBD1 (6 bases). The specimen was blood, collected before dendritic cell vaccination. This TCR was recovered from a human donor with glioblastoma. The CDR3 DNA follows: TGTGCCAGCAGTTATCCGGGACAAACTACTAATGGCTACACCTTC. Translation: CASSYPGQTTNGYTF.